Listed below are T cell receptor beta chains from one sample, sequenced in a study of metastatic and nonmetastatic thyroid tumors. TCRdb called clones again from the PCR reads with MiXCR. Here the sample spans about 93,000 clones, 10% to 15% being singletons. The material sequenced was blood. The source is a female donor with papillary thyroid cancer or a benign thyroid nodule (not recorded which). Some clones in this sample may be carry-over from other donors' samples. Both conserved end residues are trimmed from each CDR3.

>TRBV18
ASSPGERYEQY
>TRBV2
ASSVSTEAF
>TRBV18
ASSPTLKETQY
>TRBV20-1
SAEGPSSYEQY
>TRBV20-1
SALPGLAGFTDTQY
>TRBV9
ASSVVPGGDTQY
>TRBV4-1
ASSQGQANYGYT
>TRBV20-1
SARNYLASEQY
>TRBV11-2
ASSPRLGLVVETQY
>TRBV6-2/TRBV6-3
ASSQTRGSYEQY
>TRBV5-4
ASSGSSYNEQF
>TRBV3-1
ASSLTSGKNTGELF
>TRBV28
ASSLFWAETFTDTQY
>TRBV20-1
SARDLMGLTYEQY
>TRBV27
ASQSSGISLEQY
>TRBV5-6
ASSLGLAGGRADTQY
>TRBV10-1
ASSYRGCGTDTQY
>TRBV28
ASRKQGPYGYT
>TRBV30
AWSKRIYEQY
>TRBV3-1
ASSRTGTYEQY
>TRBV19
APTRGFGAF
>TRBV20-1
SARGPGVRTSGTDTQY
>TRBV7-9
ASSPLAGVAETQY
>TRBV6-1
ASSDGPLPSYEQY
>TRBV6-2/TRBV6-3
ASSYTTENSPLH
>TRBV24-1
ATSDLSTSGGNEQF
>TRBV27
ASSFSLGLTDTQY
>TRBV27
ASSSTGTVTGWDTQY
>TRBV28
ASSSRGTASNQPQH
>TRBV6-1
ASRTDANYGYT
>TRBV6-1
ASSLESSAFEQY
>TRBV6-2/TRBV6-3
ASSSGGSGSDEQF
>TRBV14
ASSQPGLTYQETQY
>TRBV2
ASSRGWVSGANVLT
>TRBV5-6
ASSYTGQGTQY
>TRBV6-2/TRBV6-3
ASSSTTSGRGQF
>TRBV19
ASSWRPGSEQY
>TRBV4-2
ASSQAVGGRVTGELF
>TRBV28
ASHTAFSNQPQH
>TRBV11-1
ASSPLGKGGNTGELF
>TRBV13
ASSSGTGDSNTGELF
>TRBV6-2/TRBV6-3
ASSYEIFVSGQPQH
>TRBV2
ASRGQGALSGPLH
>TRBV10-3
AIGTNSYEQY
>TRBV2
ASIRPTVQLEQY
>TRBV3-1
ASSRDRDYPSNYGYT
>TRBV7-9
ASSLDGGNYEQY
>TRBV28
ASSPVSSGSPNEQF
>TRBV3-1
ASSQGGQNTDTQY
>TRBV20-1
SAPRGGADTQY
>TRBV19
ASSTAGFAYEQY